The 17 T cell receptor beta chains presented below share a single source sample, sequenced in a study of blood T cell repertoires in COVID-19. Clones were sequenced by immunoSEQ multiplex PCR, and TCRdb holds only the in-frame ones, with some missing. The repertoire holds under 200,000 clones, with approximately 83% as singletons. The material sequenced was PBMCs or T cells enriched from blood (not recorded which). These receptors were taken from a woman aged 55 to 70 who had recovered from COVID-19.

V usage is TRBV4-1 and J usage is TRBJ2-1, with a tentative D call TRBD2 (5 bases). Germline V gene data show CDR1 as MGHRA and CDR2 as YSYEKL. The CDR3 runs to 16 residues. Deletions cut 0 bases from V and 10 bases from J, with 19 bases between. The CDR3 DNA reads TGCGCCAGCAGCCAAGAAGGGTCCCTATCCCGGGGAGAGCAGTTCTTC. Protein sequence: CASSQEGSLSRGEQFF.

The V and J genes are TRBV27 and TRBJ2-1; D gene uncertain. V was shortened by 0 bases and J by 11 bases, with 11 bases between the two germline ends. Per the germline V gene, CDR1 is MNHEY and CDR2 is SMNVEV (reference sequence). The CDR3 is 13 amino acids. The CDR3 loop reads CASSLSARTKQFF. The CDR3 nucleotides read TGTGCCAGCAGTTTATCAGCTCGAACTAAGCAGTTCTTC.

This clone has just a few counts. V usage is TRBV5-1 and J usage is TRBJ1-6; maybe TRBD1 (5 bases). Germline CDR1 reads SGHRS; CDR2 reads YFSETQ. Trimming shortened V by 1 base and J by 7 bases, and 24 bases separated the two germline ends. The CDR3 length is 19 residues. The CDR3 bases are TGCGCCAGCAGCTTGACGCCCGCTGGGAGGGGATTTGCGAATTCACCCCTCCACTTT. It specifies CASSLTPAGRGFANSPLHF.

The chain combines TRBV5-1 with TRBJ1-1; 8 positions match TRBD1. V shed 3 bases, J shed 5 bases, and the junction held 6 bases outside the gene matches. There are 14 residues in the CDR3. CDR1 is SGHRS, CDR2 YFSETQ, per germline. CDR3 coding DNA: TGCGCCAGCAGCTCCGGACAGGGTTGGACTGAAGCTTTCTTT. Its translation is CASSSGQGWTEAFF.

CDR3 DNA sequence: TGTGCCAGCAGCCAAGATTATCCTAGCGGGGGTCTTGCCTACAATGAGCAGTTCTTC. Its protein is CASSQDYPSGGLAYNEQFF. The chain is built from TRBV3-1 (or the pseudogene TRBV3-2) and TRBJ2-1, with 10 bases that match TRBD2. In germline, CDR1 is LGHDT, CDR2 YNNKEL (reference sequence). The trim removed 0 bases at V and 2 bases at J, leaving 10 bases unmatched. The length of the CDR3 is 19 residues.

This clone is a singleton in its sample. This rearrangement joins TRBV5-4 to TRBJ2-1; 9 nucleotides agree with TRBD2. CDR3 length: 18 amino acids. CDR1 is SGHNT, CDR2 YYREEE, per germline (reference sequence). Trimming at V came to 4 bases and at J to 7 bases, leaving 18 bases not matched to a gene. The CDR3 loop reads CASSPPPIAGVLLNEQFF. CDR3 DNA sequence: TGTGCCAGCAGCCCCCCACCGATAGCGGGAGTACTTTTGAATGAGCAGTTCTTC.

The chain recombines TRBV5-1 with TRBJ1-3; perhaps TRBD1 as D (5 bases). Trimming cost V 0 bases and J 3 bases, with 13 bases left between them. CDR1 is SGHRS, CDR2 YFSETQ, per germline. The CDR3 sequence is 16 residues long. CDR3 nucleotide sequence: TGCGCCAGCAGCTTGGACGGCAGGGCGAATGGAAACACCATATATTTT. Protein: CASSLDGRANGNTIYF.

The V and J genes are TRBV10-1 and TRBJ2-2, with TRBD1 as a possible D gene (6 bases). The CDR3 runs 14 residues. The germline V gene has CDR1 WNHNN and CDR2 SYGVQD (reference sequence). With 6 bases removed from V and 1 base from J, the gap between germline ends came to 9 bases. This CDR3 reads CASSRGQNTGELFF. The CDR3 nucleotides read TGCGCCAGCAGCCGGGGACAGAACACCGGGGAGCTGTTTTTT.

J is TRBJ2-5 and V is TRBV4-1, with 7 bases fitting TRBD1. The CDR3 has 16 amino acids. Germline loops: CDR1 MGHRA, CDR2 YSYEKL. V gave up 0 bases and J gave up 5 bases; unmatched junction bases: 9. The CDR3 DNA reads TGCGCCAGCAGCCAAGATCGTTTGGCAGGGGGTGAGACCCAGTACTTC. Residues: CASSQDRLAGGETQYF.

The V gene is TRBV6-5, the J gene TRBJ1-2, with 7 positions matching TRBD1. In germline, CDR1 is MNHEY, CDR2 SVGAGI. This CDR3 spans 13 amino acids. V was pared by 10 bases and J by 3 bases, with 8 bases of the junction left unmatched. The CDR3 loop is CANGDSLHYGYTF. Written as DNA, the CDR3 is TGTGCCAACGGGGACAGCCTACACTATGGCTACACCTTC.

This clone showed up just once. V and J are TRBV7-6 and TRBJ1-5; tentative D call: TRBD1 (5 bases). The V gene's germline CDR1 is SGHVS and CDR2 FNYEAQ. The CDR3 consists of 15 residues. V lost 1 base to trimming and J lost 4 bases, with 11 bases between them. CDR3 DNA: TGTGCCAGCAGCTTAGGTTCAGGGTGGAATCAGCCCCAGCATTTT. Protein sequence: CASSLGSGWNQPQHF.

The J gene is TRBJ1-5, the V gene TRBV28; the D is unclear. The CDR3 runs 16 residues. Between the trimmed V and J ends, which lost 6 bases and 4 bases, there was a span of 19 bases. The germline V gene encodes CDR1 MDHEN and CDR2 SYDVKM. The CDR3: CASRDIRGNWNQPQHF. CDR3 sequence (DNA): TGTGCCAGCAGAGACATTAGAGGGAATTGGAATCAGCCCCAGCATTTT.

This chain joins TRBV6-5 and TRBJ1-2; D uncertain. V was cut by 0 bases and J by 2 bases, with 10 bases left in between. Germline CDR1 reads MNHEY; CDR2 reads SVGAGI. The CDR3 sequence is 15 residues long. The CDR3 DNA is TGTGCCAGCAGTTACTCTGCAGGAGGCAACTATGGCTACACCTTC. Translated: CASSYSAGGNYGYTF.

The V and J genes are TRBV7-9 and TRBJ1-5; 12 nucleotides agree with TRBD1. V was pared by 4 bases and J by 7 bases, with 11 bases of the junction left unmatched. Per germline, CDR1 SEHNR and CDR2 FQNEAQ (reference sequence). The CDR3 length is 17 residues. The CDR3 is CASSSGRPGTGGQPQHF. Written as DNA, the CDR3 is TGTGCCAGCAGCTCCGGAAGGCCCGGGACAGGGGGCCAGCCCCAGCATTTT.

This clone was recorded only once. J is TRBJ2-5 and V is TRBV7-2; no reliable D call. V was shortened by 1 base and J by 1 base, with 4 bases between the two germline ends. Germline V CDR1 and CDR2: SGHTA, FQGNSA. This CDR3 contains 13 residues. The CDR3 sequence is CASSLGLQETQYF. CDR3 sequence (DNA): TGTGCCAGCAGCTTAGGGCTCCAAGAGACCCAGTACTTC.

The CDR3 reads CASRIAGGDFRQETQYF. The CDR3 nucleotides read TGTGCCAGCAGGATCGCCGGGGGGGATTTTCGGCAAGAGACCCAGTACTTC. The genes are TRBV28 and TRBJ2-5; TRBD2 agrees at 8 bases. V shed 6 bases and J 2 bases; nucleotides not matched to a gene: 14. CDR1 and CDR2 from the germline V gene are MDHEN and SYDVKM. The CDR3 loop spans 17 amino acids.

The V and J genes are TRBV19 and TRBJ1-3; no reliable D call. The germline V and J ends were trimmed by 7 bases and 0 bases, with 13 bases remaining between them. The CDR3 loop spans 15 amino acids. Per germline, CDR1 LNHDA and CDR2 SQIVND (reference sequence). CDR3: CASTPLAVSGNTIYF. The CDR3 DNA reads as TGTGCCAGTACTCCGTTGGCAGTCTCTGGAAACACCATATATTTT.